The following is a T cell receptor beta chain sequence with its context. This sample was included in a study of technical replicates of blood from a few donors. Using immunoSEQ multiplex PCR, the repertoire was profiled, and TCRdb retains in-frame clones only, with some absent. Among more than 70,000 clones listed, around 93% were seen once. Trimming pared 1 base from V and 4 bases from J, leaving 17 bases between. This CDR3 is 17 amino acids long. In germline, CDR1 is SGHRS, CDR2 YFSETQ. This chain links TRBV5-1 with TRBJ1-4; TRBD1 might be the D (5 bases). Specimen: T cells isolated from PBMCs. This TCR derives from a human donor in good health. Here the CDR3 reads CASSLSLGAESNEKLFF. The CDR3 DNA reads as TGCGCCAGCAGCTTGAGCTTAGGGGCTGAGAGTAATGAAAAACTGTTTTTT.